The 20 T cell receptor beta chains below were found in one sample sequenced in a study of blood T cell repertoires in COVID-19. Assay: immunoSEQ multiplex PCR; the TCRdb copy retains only in-frame clones and omits some. The table records over 200,000 clones, approximately 88% of them present only once. The sequenced sample consisted of peripheral blood. Receptors originate from a man aged 60 to 75 who had recovered from COVID-19.

This chain links TRBV30 with TRBJ1-2, with TRBD1 matching 7 bases. The CDR3 is 14 amino acids. V was clipped by 4 bases and J by 0 bases; unmatched bases: 5. Germline CDR1 GTSNPN, CDR2 SVGIG (reference sequence). This chain's CDR3 is CAWNGDSPNYGYTF. CDR3 coding DNA: TGTGCCTGGAACGGGGACAGCCCTAACTATGGCTACACCTTC.

The V and J genes are TRBV2 and TRBJ1-2, with D possibly being TRBD1 (5 bases). The V and J ends lost 5 bases and 3 bases respectively, with 10 bases between them. The germline V gene encodes CDR1 SNHLY and CDR2 FYNNEI. The CDR3 totals 13 residues. The CDR3 here is CASSQGRDYGYTF. As DNA, the CDR3 is TGTGCCAGCAGTCAGGGTAGGGACTATGGCTACACCTTC.

The chain links TRBV7-3 to TRBJ2-6, with D possibly matching TRBD2 (6 bases). Trimming shortened V by 5 bases and J by 0 bases, and 17 bases separated the two germline ends. The V gene's germline CDR1 is SGHTA and CDR2 FQGTGA. The CDR3 contains 18 residues. CDR3 sequence reads: CASSPFLGGFSGANVLTF. The DNA for the CDR3 is TGTGCCAGCAGCCCCTTTCTGGGGGGATTCTCTGGGGCCAACGTCCTGACTTTC.

J is TRBJ2-7 and V is TRBV4-3; a possible D gene is TRBD2 (5 bases). Trimming stripped 4 bases from V and 0 bases from J, with 7 bases between. CDR1 and CDR2 (germline): LGHNA, YSLEER. The CDR3 runs 13 residues. CDR3 in DNA: TGCGCCAGCAGCCGAGGGAGCTCCTACGAGCAGTACTTC. Its translation is CASSRGSSYEQYF.

In the case of this clone: This CDR3 is also generated by other DNA sequences in the sample. The rearrangement links TRBV9 to TRBJ2-3; no firm D call. This CDR3 spans 13 amino acids. Germline assignment: CDR1 SGDLS and CDR2 YYNGEE. Trimming pared 3 bases from V and 3 bases from J, leaving 8 bases between. The CDR3 DNA reads TGTGCCAGCAGCGCCGCCCGGACAGATACGCAGTATTTT. It is translated as CASSAARTDTQYF.

The chain joins TRBV9 to TRBJ2-3; no firm D call. Trimming took 0 bases from V and 0 from J, leaving 8 bases between them. The CDR3 is 15 amino acids. Germline CDR1 and CDR2: SGDLS and YYNGEE. DNA of the CDR3: TGTGCCAGCAGCGTAGACACTACTAGCACAGATACGCAGTATTTT. As protein: CASSVDTTSTDTQYF.

The V and J genes are TRBV29-1 and TRBJ1-2, with D perhaps TRBD1 (5 bases). Per the germline V gene, CDR1 is SQVTM and CDR2 is ANQGSEA. Trimming removed 0 bases at V and 4 bases at J, with 18 bases between. The CDR3 is made up of 16 amino acids. The CDR3 protein is CSVEDGSGRGVYGYTF. Written as DNA, the CDR3 is TGCAGCGTTGAAGATGGGTCAGGGAGGGGAGTCTATGGCTACACCTTC.

This clone is a singleton in its sample. This chain uses TRBV11-2 with TRBJ1-1; 7 bases are shared with TRBD1. V lost 6 bases and J lost 6; bases outside the gene matches: 7. The CDR3 has 13 residues. The germline V gene encodes CDR1 SGHAT and CDR2 FQNNGV. CDR3 nucleotides: TGTGCCAGCAGACTAACAGGGGAGGCTGAAGCTTTCTTT. Its translation: CASRLTGEAEAFF. The full variable domain, with the rest looked up from reference TRBV11-2 and TRBJ1-1, is EAGVAQSPRYKIIEKRQSVAFWCNPISGHATLYWYQQILGQGPKLLIQFQNNGVVDDSQLPKDRFSAERLKGVDSTLKIQPAKLEDSAVYLCASRLTGEAEAFFGQGTRLTVV.

The gene calls are TRBV7-2 and TRBJ2-3; 9 bases are shared with TRBD1. The CDR3 length is 15 residues. V lost 1 base, J lost 2 bases, and 1 base stayed unmatched. Germline CDR1 reads SGHTA; CDR2 reads FQGNSA. CDR3 loop: CASSLGTGVTDTQYF. The CDR3 DNA follows: TGTGCCAGCAGCTTAGGGACAGGGGTCACAGATACGCAGTATTTT.

This rearrangement joins TRBV6-5 to TRBJ1-6; tentatively, D is TRBD1 (6 bases). The CDR3 spans 12 residues. Germline assignment: CDR1 MNHEY and CDR2 SVGAGI. The V end was cut by 8 bases, the J end by 10 bases, with 12 bases between. The CDR3 region is CASRTGISPLHF. The CDR3 coding sequence is TGTGCCAGCCGAACAGGGATCTCACCCCTCCACTTT.

This CDR3 reads CASRARSSYNEQFF. The CDR3 DNA sequence: TGTGCCAGCCGCGCGAGGAGCTCCTACAATGAGCAGTTCTTC. This sequence joins TRBV3-1 (or the pseudogene TRBV3-2) and TRBJ2-1, with D uncertain. The CDR3 loop spans 14 amino acids. Germline V CDR1 and CDR2: LGHDT, YNNKEL (reference sequence). Trimming took off 8 bases at V and 0 bases at J, with 11 bases between the two ends.

The CDR3, as DNA: TGCGCCAGCAGCTTGTGGACGGAGGACCGACCCTACGAGCAGTACTTC. Protein: CASSLWTEDRPYEQYF. The chain employs TRBV5-1 and TRBJ2-7; D is perhaps TRBD2 (5 bases). The V end lost 1 base, the J end lost 2 bases, and 16 bases lay between the germline ends. The CDR3 loop spans 16 amino acids. Germline CDR1 reads SGHRS; CDR2 reads YFSETQ.

The chain is built from TRBV27 and TRBJ1-1, with D possibly matching TRBD1 (5 bases). The V gene lost 7 bases and the J gene lost 1 base, with 13 bases spanning the gap. Germline V gene lookup returns CDR1 MNHEY and CDR2 SMNVEV (reference sequence). The CDR3 covers 14 residues. CDR3 region: CASTPRDPNTEAFF. The CDR3 coding sequence is TGTGCCAGCACCCCGCGGGACCCGAACACTGAAGCTTTCTTT.

The rearrangement uses TRBV7-6 and TRBJ2-2, with D possibly being TRBD2 (6 bases). This CDR3 spans 13 amino acids. The V gene lost 5 bases and the J gene lost 7 bases, with 11 bases spanning the gap. From germline, CDR1 is SGHVS and CDR2 FNYEAQ. The CDR3 is CASSVREDGELFF. The CDR3 nucleotides are TGTGCCAGCAGCGTGAGGGAGGACGGGGAGCTGTTTTTT.

The chain uses TRBV7-7 and TRBJ2-2; 7 bases match TRBD1. This CDR3 has 15 amino acids. From germline, CDR1 is SSHAT and CDR2 FNYEAQ (reference sequence). The trim removed 5 bases at V and 6 bases at J, leaving 9 bases unmatched. CDR3 sequence (DNA): TGTGCCAGCAGCAAACAGGGGAGAAGTCCCGGGGAGCTGTTTTTT. This encodes CASSKQGRSPGELFF.

In the case of this clone: Compared with germline, one end of the junction differs, possibly owing to a read error. The chain employs TRBV7-7 and TRBJ2-1; 14 nucleotides match TRBD2. The germline CDR1 and CDR2 sequences are SSHAT and FNYEAQ (reference sequence). This CDR3 comprises 15 residues. This CDR3 reads CASSLGLAGGNEQFF. CDR3 nucleotides: TGTGCTAGCAGCTTAGGACTAGCGGGAGGAAATGAGCAGTTCTTC.

The chain links TRBV7-7 to TRBJ2-3; 9 nucleotides line up with TRBD2. V shed 6 bases and J 5 bases; nucleotides not matched to a gene: 12. Germline values: CDR1 SSHAT, CDR2 FNYEAQ (reference sequence). This CDR3 is 16 amino acids long. CDR3 protein: CASRLGGGGAGDTQYF. CDR3 DNA: TGTGCCAGCAGACTAGGTGGCGGGGGGGCCGGAGATACGCAGTATTTT.

This chain joins TRBV29-1 and TRBJ2-3; 10 positions agree with TRBD1. Germline CDR1 is SQVTM and CDR2 is ANQGSEA. Trimming cost V 7 bases and J 4 bases; bases outside gene matches: 5. The CDR3 is made up of 13 amino acids. The CDR3 sequence: CSADRGLADTQYF. CDR3 in DNA: TGCAGCGCTGACAGGGGGCTGGCAGATACGCAGTATTTT.

The chain is built from TRBV5-1 and TRBJ2-7; the match to TRBD1 covers 8 bases. V lost 4 bases to trimming and J lost 2 bases; unmatched junction nucleotides: 8. Germline V gene lookup returns CDR1 SGHRS and CDR2 YFSETQ. CDR3 length: 15 amino acids. The DNA of the CDR3 is TGCGCCAGCAGCCGGGGACAGGCTACTACCTACGAGCAGTACTTC. Its protein is CASSRGQATTYEQYF.

V usage is TRBV11-2 and J usage is TRBJ2-7; 11 bases line up with TRBD2. There are 16 residues in the CDR3. CDR1 is SGHAT, CDR2 FQNNGV, per germline. V lost 3 bases and J lost 1; bases outside the gene matches: 5. CDR3 residues: CASSFGSGRGSYEQYF. The CDR3 coding sequence is TGTGCCAGCAGCTTTGGTAGCGGGAGGGGATCCTACGAGCAGTACTTC.